The 28 T cell receptor beta chains listed next were all sequenced from one sample in a study of read filtering for tumor transcriptome and immune sequencing. From approximately 430 ng of RNA, a library with molecular barcoded alpha/delta and beta/gamma adaptors was made. TCRdb ran MiXCR on the reads and lists one entry per CDR3 protein. The sample carries about 5,200 distinct CDR3 sequences, about a fifth recorded once. The specimen was a population of CD138-negative cells sorted from bone marrow. The receptors were gathered from a donor aged 40 or older with multiple myeloma.

There are many counts of this clonotype. The chain combines TRBV19 with TRBJ2-5; 7 nucleotides line up with TRBD1. J gave up 2 bases and V 3 bases, and 6 bases lay outside the gene matches. Germline CDR1 is LNHDA and CDR2 is SQIVND (reference sequence). There are 15 residues in the CDR3. CDR3 coding DNA: TGTGCCAGTAGTATTGAGGGGGCGCCTCAAGAGACCCAGTACTTC. It codes for CASSIEGAPQETQYF. The whole variable domain, remainder taken from reference TRBV19 and TRBJ2-5, is DGGITQSPKYLFRKEGQNVTLSCEQNLNHDAMYWYRQDPGQGLRLIYYSQIVNDFQKGDIAEGYSVSREKKESFPLTVTSAQKNPTAFYLCASSIEGAPQETQYFGPGTRLLVL.

This clonotype came up many times. The V call is TRBV7-9, the J call TRBJ2-1; 8 positions agree with TRBD1. The CDR3 contains 16 residues. Germline V gene data show CDR1 as SEHNR and CDR2 as FQNEAQ (reference sequence). V gave up 5 bases and J gave up 10 bases; unmatched junction bases: 16. CDR3 loop: CASSHDRGRNAGEQFF. In DNA form, the CDR3 reads TGTGCCAGCAGCCACGACAGGGGCCGAAACGCAGGGGAGCAGTTCTTC.

Ten or more counts support this clonotype. The V and J genes are TRBV30 and TRBJ2-2, with 9 bases aligning to TRBD2. This CDR3 has 18 amino acids. The ends lost 5 bases at V and 4 bases at J; junction bases unmatched: 17. The germline V gene encodes CDR1 GTSNPN and CDR2 SVGIG (reference sequence). The CDR3 sequence: CAWPGDPAGGPGTGELFF. The CDR3 coding sequence is TGTGCCTGGCCAGGGGACCCGGCGGGAGGGCCCGGCACCGGGGAGCTGTTTTTT.

This clonotype was counted a single time. The chain employs TRBV20-1 and TRBJ2-3; D is possibly TRBD1 or TRBD2 (5 bases each). V gave up 5 bases and J gave up 11 bases, with 14 bases separating them. This CDR3 has 11 residues. CDR1 and CDR2 from the germline V gene are DFQATT and SNEGSKA (reference sequence). CDR3 nucleotides: TGCAGTGCTCTATGGGGGTGGGGGCAGTATTTT. It codes for CSALWGWGQYF.

This clonotype is medium-sized (0.01 to 0.1%). The V gene is TRBV12-3 or TRBV12-4, the J gene TRBJ2-3, with D perhaps given as TRBD1 or TRBD2 (5 bases each). The CDR3 has 17 residues. V lost 6 bases and J lost 2, with 21 bases in between. This CDR3 reads CASSWKGTLQSTDTQYF. As DNA, the CDR3 is TGTGCCAGCAGCTGGAAGGGGACCCTCCAGTCCACAGATACGCAGTATTTT.

This rearrangement joins TRBV14 to TRBJ2-5, with D tentatively TRBD1 (5 bases). The CDR3 consists of 12 residues. Germline V lookup: CDR1 SGHDN, CDR2 FVKESK. Trimming shortened V by 2 bases and J by 7 bases, and 8 bases separated the two germline ends. CDR3 amino acids: CASSQWGGTQYF. DNA for the CDR3: TGTGCCAGCAGCCAATGGGGCGGGACCCAGTACTTC.

In this sample, this clonotype is medium-sized (0.01 to 0.1%). The junction and the germline gene differ at one end; a read error may be behind it. This chain links TRBV6-2 or TRBV6-3 with TRBJ1-5; D remains unclear. The CDR3 consists of 14 residues. CDR1 and CDR2 (germline): MNHEY, SVGEGT. The CDR3 loop is CASSYWTANQPQHF. The CDR3 DNA reads as TGTGCCAGCAGCTACTGGACGGCTAATCAGCCCCAGCATTTT.

This clonotype qualifies as medium-sized. This chain's CDR3 is CASSYTGGPYNEQFF. The CDR3 DNA sequence: TGTGCCAGCAGTTATACCGGTGGGCCCTACAATGAGCAGTTCTTC. This sequence joins TRBV28 and TRBJ2-1; D is ambiguous. The germline V and J ends were trimmed by 4 bases and 2 bases, with 12 bases remaining between them. CDR3 length: 15 residues. CDR1 MDHEN and CDR2 SYDVKM come from the germline V gene.

This clonotype is medium-sized (0.01 to 0.1%) in the sample. The genes are TRBV5-4 and TRBJ2-5; TRBD1 is a possible D gene (5 bases). The CDR3 is 15 residues long. Germline V lookup: CDR1 SGHNT, CDR2 YYREEE (reference sequence). V lost 4 bases, J lost 2 bases, and 15 bases lay in between. The CDR3 nucleotides are TGTGCCAGCAGCCCCAGGGAAGTAGAACAAGAGACCCAGTACTTC. Residues: CASSPREVEQETQYF.

This clonotype was recorded many times. The chain uses TRBV10-3 and TRBJ2-3; 7 bases agree with TRBD2. The CDR3 covers 18 residues. Trimming cost V 0 bases and J 5 bases; bases outside gene matches: 14. Germline CDR1 reads ENHRY; CDR2 reads SYGVKD. This CDR3 reads CAISESQEEGGPIDTQYF. The CDR3 nucleotides are TGTGCCATCAGTGAGTCGCAGGAGGAGGGAGGGCCAATAGATACGCAGTATTTT.

This clonotype was recorded many times. J is TRBJ1-4 and V is TRBV29-1; no firm D call. The J call may be faulty, since TRBJ2-3 better matches the DNA end. The CDR3 has 12 amino acids. Per the germline V gene, CDR1 is SQVTM and CDR2 is ANQGSEA. The CDR3 region has the DNA TGCAGCGTTGAATTTATTGCGAGTGGGCAGTATTTT. It specifies CSVEFIASGQYF.

This clonotype is large (0.1 to 1%) in the sample. The chain carries TRBV18 and TRBJ2-1; D not resolved. Trimming left V 3 bases short and J 7 bases short, with 7 bases between. In germline, CDR1 is KGHSH, CDR2 LQKENI. The CDR3 length is 12 residues. The CDR3 region is CASSPDSNEQFF. The CDR3 DNA reads TGTGCCAGCTCACCCGATTCAAATGAGCAGTTCTTC.

This clonotype is labeled medium-sized. The chain couples TRBV7-2 to TRBJ2-2; a weak D match, TRBD2 (5 bases). The CDR3 covers 16 residues. The germline V and J ends were trimmed by 0 bases and 4 bases, with 12 bases remaining between them. Germline CDR1 and CDR2: SGHTA and FQGNSA. CDR3 DNA sequence: TGTGCCAGCAGCTTAGCCGGGATAGGGCGCACCGGGGAGCTGTTTTTT. The encoded protein is CASSLAGIGRTGELFF.

With regard to this clonotype: Germline and junction disagree at one end, which may indicate a read error. This sequence joins TRBV13 and TRBJ1-6, with 8 bases matching TRBD1. Germline V gene lookup returns CDR1 PRHDT and CDR2 FYEKMQ (reference sequence). The CDR3 totals 13 residues. The CDR3 DNA reads TGTGCCAGCAGCTCCATGACAGGGGCTGTAGCTTCCTTT. It translates to CASSSMTGAVASF.

This clonotype rates as medium-sized (0.01 to 0.1%). The chain joins TRBV13 to TRBJ1-1; D gene unclear. The germline gives CDR1 PRHDT, CDR2 FYEKMQ (reference sequence). The CDR3 loop spans 15 amino acids. Trimming stripped 5 bases from V and 4 bases from J, with 17 bases between. This CDR3 reads CASSRRGPFITEAFF. CDR3 DNA sequence: TGTGCCAGCAGCCGACGCGGTCCCTTCATCACTGAAGCTTTCTTT. The complete variable domain, with remaining parts taken from reference TRBV13 and TRBJ1-1, reads AAGVIQSPRHLIKEKRETATLKCYPIPRHDTVYWYQQGPGQDPQFLISFYEKMQSDKGSIPDRFSAQQFSDYHSELNMSSLELGDSALYFCASSRRGPFITEAFFGQGTRLTVV.

Remarks on this clonotype: Mismatch with germline at one junction end may stem from a read error. V gene TRBV24-1 combines with J gene TRBJ2-2; possible D gene TRBD2, 6 bases. The length of the CDR3 is 11 residues. Germline V gene data show CDR1 as KGHDR and CDR2 as SFDVKD. The CDR3 is CATSVSGGLFF. As DNA, the CDR3 is TGTGCCACCAGTGTTTCCGGGGGGCTGTTTTTT.

This clonotype was counted many times. This may come from a read error, since a much larger clone is one base off. This CDR3 reads CASSLDGTGSGTQYF. CDR3 nucleotides: TGCGCCAGCAGCTTGGACGGGACAGGGTCAGGTACGCAGTATTTT. The chain recombines TRBV5-1 with TRBJ2-3; 9 nucleotides match TRBD1. This CDR3 is 15 amino acids long. V shed 0 bases, J shed 8 bases, and the junction held 7 bases outside the gene matches. In germline, CDR1 is SGHRS, CDR2 YFSETQ.

In this sample, this clonotype is medium-sized (0.01 to 0.1%). The rearrangement links TRBV11-2 to TRBJ1-1, with 9 bases that match TRBD1. Germline loops: CDR1 SGHAT, CDR2 FQNNGV. Trimming at V came to 5 bases and at J to 3 bases, leaving 19 bases not matched to a gene. This CDR3 contains 19 residues. The CDR3 bases are TGTGCCAGCAGCCGACAATTCTACAGGGGGCGACGGAAGGACACTGAAGCTTTCTTT. Amino acids: CASSRQFYRGRRKDTEAFF.

This clonotype was recorded many times. The chain employs TRBV19 and TRBJ2-3; TRBD2 matches 9 bases. CDR3 length: 14 residues. Germline trimming cut 7 bases from V and 1 base from J; bases unmatched to any gene: 3. The V gene's germline CDR1 is LNHDA and CDR2 SQIVND (reference sequence). The CDR3 here is CASTSGEGTDTQYF. The CDR3 bases are TGTGCCAGTACTAGCGGGGAAGGCACAGATACGCAGTATTTT.

By share, this clonotype counts as medium-sized. This chain joins TRBV7-2 and TRBJ2-3; D ambiguous. CDR1 is SGHTA, CDR2 FQGNSA, per germline. V was clipped by 3 bases and J by 2 bases, with 9 bases between them. The CDR3 length is 14 residues. The CDR3 sequence: CASSFELLTDTQYF. In DNA, the CDR3 is TGTGCCAGCAGCTTTGAACTCCTCACAGATACGCAGTATTTT. Full variable domain (remainder filled in from reference TRBV7-2 and TRBJ2-3): GAGVSQSPSNKVTEKGKDVELRCDPISGHTALYWYRQSLGQGLEFLIYFQGNSAPDKSGLPSDRFSAERTGGSVSTLTIQRTQQEDSAVYLCASSFELLTDTQYFGPGTRLTVL.

Points on this clonotype: A far larger clone is only one base removed, so a read error is likely. V usage is TRBV6-5 and J usage is TRBJ2-1, with 11 bases lining up with TRBD2. CDR1 is MNHEY, CDR2 SVGAGI, per germline. The CDR3 loop spans 16 amino acids. In DNA, the CDR3 is TGTGTCAGCAACCGACTAGCGGGATTATCCTACAATGAGCAGTTCTTC. The encoded protein is CVSNRLAGLSYNEQFF.

This chain uses TRBV9 with TRBJ1-1; D might be TRBD1 (5 bases). The V end lost 7 bases, the J end lost 4 bases, and 14 bases lay between the germline ends. Per the germline V gene, CDR1 is SGDLS and CDR2 is YYNGEE. The CDR3 has 13 amino acids. The CDR3 reads CASARAGTTEAFF. The CDR3 bases are TGTGCCAGCGCACGAGCTGGGACCACTGAAGCTTTCTTT.

This clonotype was detected many times. This chain joins TRBV20-1 and TRBJ1-5; D call uncertain. V was clipped by 6 bases and J by 11 bases, with 17 bases between them. CDR3 size: 12 residues. Germline CDR1 reads DFQATT; CDR2 reads SNEGSKA (reference sequence). The CDR3 nucleotides read TGCAGTGCCGCACCACAAGGAGTTGCCCAGCATTTT. Protein product: CSAAPQGVAQHF.

This chain connects TRBV12-3 or TRBV12-4 to TRBJ2-2; TRBD1 aligns across 9 bases. V trimming: 5 bases; J trimming: 6 bases; junction bases outside the gene matches: 25. This CDR3 is built from 21 residues. Here the CDR3 DNA reads TGTGCCAGCAGTGGCCGGAGGACCTTCGCCCTGCGGGACAGGGACGCCGGGGAGCTGTTTTTT. Translation gives CASSGRRTFALRDRDAGELFF.

This clonotype has a count of ten or more. The CDR3 here is CASSDLFSSGETQYF. As DNA, the CDR3 is TGTGCCAGCAGTGATTTATTCTCATCCGGGGAGACCCAGTACTTC. The V gene is TRBV6-1, the J gene TRBJ2-5; D not resolved. The ends were cut back, 3 bases at V and 5 bases at J, with 16 bases in the middle. CDR1 and CDR2 (germline): MNHNS, SASEGT. CDR3 length equals 15 residues.

This clonotype occurred many times. The chain recombines TRBV7-2 with TRBJ2-1; weak D call: TRBD1 (6 bases). The CDR3 covers 13 residues. The germline V and J ends were trimmed by 4 bases and 4 bases, with 8 bases remaining between them. Germline V gene sequence: CDR1 SGHTA, CDR2 FQGNSA. The CDR3 DNA sequence: TGTGCCAGCAGCTGGGACATTTACAATGAGCAGTTCTTC. Its translation: CASSWDIYNEQFF.

This clonotype qualifies as medium-sized. The chain has TRBV4-1 and TRBJ1-2; a possible D gene is TRBD1 (6 bases). CDR1 is MGHRA and CDR2 is YSYEKL in the germline V gene. The CDR3 loop spans 15 amino acids. V shed 1 base and J shed 4 bases, with 13 bases lying between them. Here the CDR3 reads CASSQAPGEPYGYTF. In nucleotides, the CDR3 is TGCGCCAGCAGCCAAGCCCCAGGGGAGCCCTATGGCTACACCTTC.

This clonotype was seen many times. The gene calls are TRBV28 and TRBJ2-2; D might be TRBD1 or TRBD2, each matching 5 bases. The CDR3 has 14 amino acids. Germline values: CDR1 MDHEN, CDR2 SYDVKM. V gave up 11 bases and J gave up 11 bases, with 24 bases separating them. The CDR3 protein is CAASRDGQLFELFF. CDR3 coding DNA: TGTGCCGCGTCCCGGGACGGTCAGTTGTTTGAGCTGTTTTTT.